The 25 T cell receptor beta chains below all came from one sample that was sequenced in a study of control samples from healthy donors and cancer patients. Assay: immunoSEQ multiplex PCR; the TCRdb copy retains only in-frame clones and omits some. The repertoire holds around 110,000 clones, with nearly 95% as singletons. The sample was blood. The receptors stem from a man in his thirties or forties in good health.

The chain employs TRBV24-1 and TRBJ1-4; TRBD1 is a possible D gene (6 bases). The V end lost 4 bases, the J end lost 8 bases, and 10 bases lay between the germline ends. Per germline, CDR1 KGHDR and CDR2 SFDVKD. There are 13 residues in the CDR3. The DNA of the CDR3 is TGTGCCACCAGTGAAGGGGGAGAGGAAAAACTGTTTTTT. Encoded protein: CATSEGGEEKLFF.

The chain couples TRBV3-1 (or the pseudogene TRBV3-2) to TRBJ1-2; 10 nucleotides match TRBD1. CDR1 is LGHDT, CDR2 YNNKEL, per germline (reference sequence). The ends lost 8 bases at V and 4 bases at J; junction bases unmatched: 4. The CDR3 is 13 residues long. The CDR3 reads CASGDRGAYGYTF. CDR3 coding DNA: TGTGCCAGCGGGGACAGGGGTGCCTATGGCTACACCTTC.

The chain employs TRBV11-2 and TRBJ1-1, with TRBD1 as a possible D gene (6 bases). Looked up from germline, CDR1 is SGHAT and CDR2 is FQNNGV. V dropped 3 bases and J dropped 4 bases, with 12 bases sitting between them. The CDR3 consists of 14 residues. The CDR3 region has the DNA TGTGCCAGCAGCTTCCTCGGGGGGGCCACTGAAGCTTTCTTT. This translates into CASSFLGGATEAFF.

The chain combines TRBV9 with TRBJ2-1; possible D gene TRBD2, 6 bases. Trimming cost V 0 bases and J 6 bases, with 10 bases left between them. In germline, CDR1 is SGDLS, CDR2 YYNGEE. The CDR3 runs to 14 residues. CDR3: CASSVAGDSNEQFF. CDR3 nucleotides: TGTGCCAGCAGCGTAGCCGGGGACTCCAATGAGCAGTTCTTC.

This clone was seen only once. The CDR3 is CASSSIGPGQGDVNYGYTF. CDR3 bases: TGCGCCAGCAGCTCGATCGGACCGGGACAGGGCGACGTAAACTATGGCTACACCTTC. The chain recombines TRBV5-1 with TRBJ1-2; 9 nucleotides agree with TRBD1. The germline CDR1 and CDR2 sequences are SGHRS and YFSETQ. The CDR3 spans 19 residues. The J segment lost 2 bases and the V segment lost 3 bases, leaving 17 bases of the junction unmatched.

The chain employs TRBV5-1 and TRBJ1-3; D remains ambiguous. The CDR3 extends over 14 amino acids. The ends were cut back, 0 bases at V and 4 bases at J, with 8 bases in the middle. The germline V gene has CDR1 SGHRS and CDR2 YFSETQ. The CDR3 DNA follows: TGCGCCAGCAGCTTGGACGGGAACGGAAACACCATATATTTT. This codes for CASSLDGNGNTIYF.

A remark on this clone: One junction end disagrees with the germline gene, perhaps due to a read error. The genes are TRBV30 and TRBJ2-5; TRBD2 might be the D (5 bases). Germline V lookup: CDR1 GTSNPN, CDR2 SVGIG (reference sequence). CDR3 size: 13 residues. CDR3 DNA: TGTGCCTGGAGTCGAACACGGGATACCCCGGGGAACTTC. This codes for CAWSRTRDTPGNF.

The gene calls are TRBV18 and TRBJ1-1; D uncertain. In germline, CDR1 is KGHSH, CDR2 LQKENI. The CDR3 extends over 14 amino acids. V lost 1 base and J lost 2, with 8 bases in between. CDR3 bases: TGTGCCAGCTCACCACAATCAGATAACACTGAAGCTTTCTTT. This gives the protein CASSPQSDNTEAFF.

This chain links TRBV5-1 with TRBJ1-3; 10 nucleotides match TRBD1. This CDR3 comprises 16 residues. Germline CDR1 SGHRS, CDR2 YFSETQ. With V trimmed by 0 bases and J by 2 bases, 2 bases remained unmatched. Written as DNA, the CDR3 is TGCGCCAGCAGCTTGGGACAGGGGGCGCCTGGAAACACCATATATTTT. Its translation: CASSLGQGAPGNTIYF.

This clone has only a few counts. The V and J genes are TRBV6-4 and TRBJ2-1, with 9 bases that match TRBD2. The CDR3 has 14 residues. Trimming at V came to 6 bases and at J to 8 bases, leaving 8 bases not matched to a gene. The germline V gene encodes CDR1 MRHNA and CDR2 SNTAGT. The CDR3 sequence: CASRLAGDGDEQFF. In nucleotides, the CDR3 is TGTGCCAGCAGATTAGCGGGGGACGGAGATGAGCAGTTCTTC.

This chain uses TRBV28 with TRBJ1-5; weak D call: TRBD1 (5 bases). The CDR3 spans 13 residues. CDR1 and CDR2 from the germline V gene are MDHEN and SYDVKM. Trimming removed 7 bases from V and 2 bases from J, with 9 bases in between. CDR3 sequence reads: CASTRAGNQPQHF. DNA of the CDR3: TGTGCCAGCACCAGGGCGGGCAATCAGCCCCAGCATTTT.

CDR3 nucleotide sequence: TGTGCCAGCAGCCCACCCCCTGGAAACACCATATATTTT. This encodes CASSPPPGNTIYF. The J gene is TRBJ1-3, the V gene TRBV7-2, with D unclear. V lost 5 bases and J 2 bases, leaving 7 bases between the germline ends. Germline CDR1 reads SGHTA; CDR2 reads FQGNSA. CDR3 length equals 13 residues.

The gene calls are TRBV7-7 and TRBJ1-1; D is uncertain. V gave up 6 bases and J gave up 1 base, with 9 bases separating them. The CDR3 loop spans 13 amino acids. The germline gives CDR1 SSHAT, CDR2 FNYEAQ (reference sequence). The chain's CDR3 is CASSRAGNTEAFF. The CDR3 DNA reads TGTGCCAGCAGTCGGGCGGGGAACACTGAAGCTTTCTTT.

This chain uses TRBV27 with TRBJ1-1, with unresolved D. This CDR3 is built from 15 residues. V was cut by 3 bases and J by 7 bases, with 18 bases left in between. Germline V CDR1 and CDR2: MNHEY, SMNVEV (reference sequence). The CDR3 region has the DNA TGTGCCAGCAGTTTTTCCCCCCCGAAACCAAATGAAGCTTTCTTT. It encodes CASSFSPPKPNEAFF.

The count of this clone is one. The chain links TRBV27 to TRBJ2-5, with D perhaps TRBD1 (5 bases). V gave up 5 bases and J gave up 2 bases, with 9 bases separating them. The CDR3 covers 13 residues. Germline CDR1 reads MNHEY; CDR2 reads SMNVEV (reference sequence). CDR3 sequence reads: CASSGQVQETQYF. The CDR3 DNA reads TGTGCCAGCAGTGGACAAGTTCAAGAGACCCAGTACTTC.

The chain is built from TRBV6-5 and TRBJ1-2; D remains ambiguous. V was cut by 0 bases and J by 6 bases, with 14 bases left in between. Per the germline V gene, CDR1 is MNHEY and CDR2 is SVGAGI. CDR3 length equals 15 residues. CDR3 sequence (DNA): TGTGCCAGCAGTTACTCCGGAATTGGCGTTCATGGCTACACCTTC. Translation: CASSYSGIGVHGYTF.

The chain carries TRBV10-1 and TRBJ1-2; weak D call: TRBD1 (6 bases). The CDR3 length is 13 residues. Germline assignment: CDR1 WNHNN and CDR2 SYGVQD (reference sequence). The V gene lost 0 bases and the J gene lost 6 bases, with 8 bases spanning the gap. The DNA of the CDR3 is TGCGCCAGCAGTGAGTCTGGGACAAATGGCTACACCTTC. Translation gives CASSESGTNGYTF.

The CDR3: CASSPLGVRNSPLHF. DNA for the CDR3: TGTGCCAGCAGCCCTCTCGGCGTAAGGAATTCACCCCTCCACTTT. The genes are TRBV28 and TRBJ1-6; D is unclear. Trimming shortened V by 6 bases and J by 7 bases, and 16 bases separated the two germline ends. The CDR3 has 15 residues. The germline V gene has CDR1 MDHEN and CDR2 SYDVKM.

This chain links TRBV19 with TRBJ2-2, with TRBD2 matching over 8 bases. CDR1 and CDR2 (germline): LNHDA, SQIVND (reference sequence). After removal of 6 bases from V and 4 bases from J, the junction contained 10 bases not matched to a gene. The length of the CDR3 is 16 residues. The CDR3 nucleotides read TGTGCCAGTAGGCGGCTTCGGGGGGGGCGCACCGGGGAGCTGTTTTTT. This encodes CASRRLRGGRTGELFF.

This chain connects TRBV5-6 to TRBJ2-1; 11 nucleotides match TRBD2. There are 17 residues in the CDR3. V lost 4 bases, J lost 6 bases, and 12 bases stayed unmatched. Germline CDR1 and CDR2: SGHDT and YYEEEE. This CDR3 reads CASSGGVTSGVFNEQFF. The CDR3 DNA is TGTGCCAGCAGCGGGGGCGTGACTAGCGGGGTATTCAATGAGCAGTTCTTC.

The chain is built from TRBV10-3 and TRBJ1-4, with a tentative D call TRBD1 (5 bases). The CDR3 loop spans 15 amino acids. CDR1 and CDR2 (germline): ENHRY, SYGVKD. The ends were cut back, 3 bases at V and 1 base at J, with 9 bases in the middle. CDR3 DNA: TGTGCCATCAGTGATACGACAGAAACTAATGAAAAACTGTTTTTT. Residues: CAISDTTETNEKLFF.

This chain connects TRBV3-1 (or the pseudogene TRBV3-2) to TRBJ2-3, with 12 bases fitting TRBD2. This CDR3 is built from 20 residues. Germline values: CDR1 LGHDT, CDR2 YNNKEL (reference sequence). The V segment lost 1 base and the J segment 1 base; nucleotides outside the gene matches: 12. The CDR3 loop reads CASSQGILAGGLWGTDTQYF. CDR3 DNA: TGTGCCAGCAGCCAAGGGATACTAGCGGGGGGCTTATGGGGCACAGATACGCAGTATTTT.

The chain combines TRBV18 with TRBJ1-2, with 7 positions matching TRBD1. This CDR3 spans 15 amino acids. Germline values: CDR1 KGHSH, CDR2 LQKENI. The ends lost 4 bases at V and 0 bases at J; junction bases unmatched: 5. The CDR3 DNA reads TGTGCCAGCTCACAACAGGGGCTATCTAACTATGGCTACACCTTC. Protein: CASSQQGLSNYGYTF. Drawing the rest from reference TRBV18 and TRBJ1-2, the complete variable domain is NAGVMQNPRHLVRRRGQEARLRCSPMKGHSHVYWYRQLPEEGLKFMVYLQKENIIDESGMPKERFSAEFPKEGPSILRIQQVVRGDSAAYFCASSQQGLSNYGYTFGSGTRLTVV.

J is TRBJ2-1 and V is TRBV6-5; possibly TRBD1 for D (5 bases). The V end lost 6 bases, the J end lost 14 bases, and 20 bases lay between the germline ends. The CDR3 is made up of 13 amino acids. Germline V CDR1 and CDR2: MNHEY, SVGAGI. The CDR3 bases are TGTGCCAGCAGCCGTGAGCACGAGACAGCTAAGTTCTTC. As protein: CASSREHETAKFF.

The chain recombines TRBV5-6 with TRBJ2-5; 10 nucleotides agree with TRBD1. Trimming at V came to 1 base and at J to 3 bases, leaving 6 bases not matched to a gene. CDR1 and CDR2 (germline): SGHDT, YYEEEE. The CDR3 runs 16 residues. The CDR3: CASSLTGQGREETQYF. The CDR3 nucleotides read TGTGCCAGCAGCTTGACGGGACAGGGGAGGGAAGAGACCCAGTACTTC.